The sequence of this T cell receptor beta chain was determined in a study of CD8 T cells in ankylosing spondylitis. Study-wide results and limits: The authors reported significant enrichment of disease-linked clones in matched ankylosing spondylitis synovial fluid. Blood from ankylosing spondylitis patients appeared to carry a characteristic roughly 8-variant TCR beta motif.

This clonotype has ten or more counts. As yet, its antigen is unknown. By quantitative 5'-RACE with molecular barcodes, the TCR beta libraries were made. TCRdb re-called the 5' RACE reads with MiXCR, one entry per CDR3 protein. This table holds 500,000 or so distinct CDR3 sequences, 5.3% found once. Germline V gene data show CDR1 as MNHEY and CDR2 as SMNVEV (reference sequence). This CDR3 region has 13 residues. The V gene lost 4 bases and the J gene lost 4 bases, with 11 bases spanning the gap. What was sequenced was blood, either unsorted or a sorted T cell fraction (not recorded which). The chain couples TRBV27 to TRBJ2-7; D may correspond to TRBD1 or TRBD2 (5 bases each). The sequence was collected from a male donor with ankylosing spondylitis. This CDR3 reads CASSWGPRYEQYF. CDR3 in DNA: TGTGCCAGCAGTTGGGGACCGAGATACGAGCAGTACTTC.